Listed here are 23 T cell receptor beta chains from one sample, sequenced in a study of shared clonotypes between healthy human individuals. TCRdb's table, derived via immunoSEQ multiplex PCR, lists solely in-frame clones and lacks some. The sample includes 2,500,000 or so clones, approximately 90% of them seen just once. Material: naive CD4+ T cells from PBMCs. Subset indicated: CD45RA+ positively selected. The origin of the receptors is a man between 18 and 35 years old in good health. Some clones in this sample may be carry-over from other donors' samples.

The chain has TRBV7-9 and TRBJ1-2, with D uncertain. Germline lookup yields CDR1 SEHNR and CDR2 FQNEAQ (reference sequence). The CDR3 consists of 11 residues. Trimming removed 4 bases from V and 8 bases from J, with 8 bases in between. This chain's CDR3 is CASSSGRGYTF. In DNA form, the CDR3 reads TGTGCCAGCAGCTCGGGTAGGGGCTACACCTTC.

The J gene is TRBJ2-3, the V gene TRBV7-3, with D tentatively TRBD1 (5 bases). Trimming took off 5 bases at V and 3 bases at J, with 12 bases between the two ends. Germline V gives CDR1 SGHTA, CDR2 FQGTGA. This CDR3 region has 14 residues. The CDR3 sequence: CASSPRRTTDTQYF. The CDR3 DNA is TGTGCCAGCAGCCCCCGCAGGACAACAGATACGCAGTATTTT.

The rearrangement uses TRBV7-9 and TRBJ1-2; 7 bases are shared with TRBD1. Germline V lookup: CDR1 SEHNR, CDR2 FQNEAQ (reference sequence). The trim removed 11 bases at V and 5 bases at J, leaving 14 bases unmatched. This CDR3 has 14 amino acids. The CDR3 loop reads CAGSQGSFGYGYTF. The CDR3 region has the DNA TGTGCCGGATCACAGGGGTCCTTTGGATATGGCTACACCTTC.

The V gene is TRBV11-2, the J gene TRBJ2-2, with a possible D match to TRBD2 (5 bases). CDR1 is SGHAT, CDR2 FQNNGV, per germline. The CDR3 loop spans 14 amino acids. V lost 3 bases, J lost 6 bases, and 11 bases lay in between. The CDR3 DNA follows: TGTGCCAGCAGCTTGTTTGGGAGCCCCGGGGAGCTGTTTTTT. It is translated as CASSLFGSPGELFF.

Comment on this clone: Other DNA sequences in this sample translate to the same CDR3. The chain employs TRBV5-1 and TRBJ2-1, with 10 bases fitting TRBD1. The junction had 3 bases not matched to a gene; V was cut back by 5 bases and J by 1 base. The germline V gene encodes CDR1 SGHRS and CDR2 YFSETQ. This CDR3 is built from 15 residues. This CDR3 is CASSPGQGSYNEQFF. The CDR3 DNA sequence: TGCGCCAGCAGTCCGGGACAGGGGTCCTACAATGAGCAGTTCTTC.

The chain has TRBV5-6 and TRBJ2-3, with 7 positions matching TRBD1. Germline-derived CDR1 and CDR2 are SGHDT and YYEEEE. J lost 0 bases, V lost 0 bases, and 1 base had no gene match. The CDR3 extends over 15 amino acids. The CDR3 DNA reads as TGTGCCAGCAGCTTGGAGACAGGGAGCACAGATACGCAGTATTTT. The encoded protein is CASSLETGSTDTQYF.

The CDR3 nucleotides read TGTGCCAGCAAGGGACAGGGGGCCACCGGGGAGCTGTTTTTT. Protein sequence: CASKGQGATGELFF. The chain links TRBV6-1 to TRBJ2-2; 12 bases agree with TRBD1. Looked up from germline, CDR1 is MNHNS and CDR2 is SASEGT. V lost 7 bases to trimming and J lost 4 bases; unmatched junction nucleotides: 1. This CDR3 spans 14 amino acids.

CDR3 amino acids: CSVGPPQGASEGYTF. The CDR3 coding sequence is TGCAGCGTTGGGCCCCCCCAGGGGGCGTCGGAGGGCTACACCTTC. This chain connects TRBV29-1 to TRBJ1-2; 8 bases line up with TRBD1. The CDR3 totals 15 residues. V shed 4 bases, J shed 8 bases, and the junction held 15 bases outside the gene matches. Germline CDR1 SQVTM, CDR2 ANQGSEA.

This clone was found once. This CDR3 is CASRQETNPTGELFF. The CDR3 DNA sequence: TGTGCCAGCAGGCAAGAGACTAACCCCACCGGGGAGCTGTTTTTT. The chain combines TRBV7-9 with TRBJ2-2; weak D call: TRBD2 (5 bases). The V end lost 6 bases, the J end lost 4 bases, and 15 bases lay between the germline ends. The length of the CDR3 is 15 residues. From germline, CDR1 is SEHNR and CDR2 FQNEAQ (reference sequence).

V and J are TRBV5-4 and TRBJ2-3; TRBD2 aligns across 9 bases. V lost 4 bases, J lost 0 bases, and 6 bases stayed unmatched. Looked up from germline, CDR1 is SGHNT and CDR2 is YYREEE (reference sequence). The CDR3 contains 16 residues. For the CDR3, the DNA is TGTGCCAGCAGCCTCAAGCGGGAGGCAAGCACAGATACGCAGTATTTT. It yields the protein CASSLKREASTDTQYF.

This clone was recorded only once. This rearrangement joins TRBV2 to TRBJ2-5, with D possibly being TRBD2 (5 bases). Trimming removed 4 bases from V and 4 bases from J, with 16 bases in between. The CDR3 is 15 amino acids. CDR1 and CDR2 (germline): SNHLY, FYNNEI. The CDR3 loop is CASSVVLGSGETQYF. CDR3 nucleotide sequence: TGTGCCAGCAGTGTAGTTTTAGGGAGTGGAGAGACCCAGTACTTC.

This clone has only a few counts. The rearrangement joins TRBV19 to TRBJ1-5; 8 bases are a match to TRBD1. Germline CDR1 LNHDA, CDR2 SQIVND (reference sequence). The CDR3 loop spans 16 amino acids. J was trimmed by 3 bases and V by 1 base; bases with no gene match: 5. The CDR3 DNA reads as TGTGCCAGTAGTATAGGGAACAGGGGGTACAATCAGCCCCAGCATTTT. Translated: CASSIGNRGYNQPQHF. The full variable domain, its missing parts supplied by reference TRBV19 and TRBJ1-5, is DGGITQSPKYLFRKEGQNVTLSCEQNLNHDAMYWYRQDPGQGLRLIYYSQIVNDFQKGDIAEGYSVSREKKESFPLTVTSAQKNPTAFYLCASSIGNRGYNQPQHFGDGTRLSIL.

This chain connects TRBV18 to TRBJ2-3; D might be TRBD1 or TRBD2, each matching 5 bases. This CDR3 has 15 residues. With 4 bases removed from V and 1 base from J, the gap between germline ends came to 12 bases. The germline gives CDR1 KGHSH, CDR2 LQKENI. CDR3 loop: CASSQPGTRTDTQYF. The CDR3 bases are TGTGCCAGCTCACAACCCGGGACCCGCACAGATACGCAGTATTTT. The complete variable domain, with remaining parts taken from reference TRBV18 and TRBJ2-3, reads NAGVMQNPRHLVRRRGQEARLRCSPMKGHSHVYWYRQLPEEGLKFMVYLQKENIIDESGMPKERFSAEFPKEGPSILRIQQVVRGDSAAYFCASSQPGTRTDTQYFGPGTRLTVL.

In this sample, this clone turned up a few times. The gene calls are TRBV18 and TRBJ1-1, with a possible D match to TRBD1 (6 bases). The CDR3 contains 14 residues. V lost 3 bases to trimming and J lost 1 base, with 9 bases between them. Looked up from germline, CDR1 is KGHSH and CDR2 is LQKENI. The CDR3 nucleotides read TGTGCCAGCTCACCGACAGGATGGAACACTGAAGCTTTCTTT. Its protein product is CASSPTGWNTEAFF.

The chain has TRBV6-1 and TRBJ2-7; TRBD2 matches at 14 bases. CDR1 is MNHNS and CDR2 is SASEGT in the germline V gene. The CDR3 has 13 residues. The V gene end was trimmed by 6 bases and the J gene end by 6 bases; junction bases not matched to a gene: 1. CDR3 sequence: CASSGLAGGEQYF. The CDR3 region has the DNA TGTGCCAGCAGCGGACTAGCGGGAGGCGAGCAGTACTTC.

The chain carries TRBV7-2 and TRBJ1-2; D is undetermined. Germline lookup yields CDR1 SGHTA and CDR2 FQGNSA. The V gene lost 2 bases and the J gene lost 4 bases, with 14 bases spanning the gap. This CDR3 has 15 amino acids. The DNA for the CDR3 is TGTGCCAGCAGCTTACAAGACCGGGTAGCCTATGGCTACACCTTC. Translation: CASSLQDRVAYGYTF.

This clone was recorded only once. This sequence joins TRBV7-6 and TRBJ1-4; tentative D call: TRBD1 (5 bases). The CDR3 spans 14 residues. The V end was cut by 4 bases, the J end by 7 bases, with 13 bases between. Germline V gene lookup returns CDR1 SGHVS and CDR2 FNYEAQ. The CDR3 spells CASSSTAGSEKLFF. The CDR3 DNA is TGTGCCAGCAGCTCCACGGCAGGGAGTGAAAAACTGTTTTTT.

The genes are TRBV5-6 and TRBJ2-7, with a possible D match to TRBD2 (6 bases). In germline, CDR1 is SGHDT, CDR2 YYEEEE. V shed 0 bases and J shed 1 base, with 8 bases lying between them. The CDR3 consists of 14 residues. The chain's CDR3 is CASSLGGVSYEQYF. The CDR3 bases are TGTGCCAGCAGCTTGGGCGGGGTGTCCTACGAGCAGTACTTC.

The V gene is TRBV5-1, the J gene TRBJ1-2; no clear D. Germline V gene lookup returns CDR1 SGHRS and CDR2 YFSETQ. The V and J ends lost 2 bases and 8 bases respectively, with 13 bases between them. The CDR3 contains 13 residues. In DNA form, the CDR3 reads TGCGCCAGCAGCTTATACCGAACGGAGGGCTACACCTTC. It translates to CASSLYRTEGYTF.

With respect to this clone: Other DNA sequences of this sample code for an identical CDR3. CDR3 sequence reads: CASSPTGGTGNTIYF. The CDR3 coding sequence is TGTGCCAGCAGCCCAACGGGTGGTACTGGAAACACCATATATTTT. The V call is TRBV7-3, the J call TRBJ1-3; D unresolved. The V gene's germline CDR1 is SGHTA and CDR2 FQGTGA. This CDR3 contains 15 residues. With 5 bases removed from V and 2 bases from J, the gap between germline ends came to 13 bases.

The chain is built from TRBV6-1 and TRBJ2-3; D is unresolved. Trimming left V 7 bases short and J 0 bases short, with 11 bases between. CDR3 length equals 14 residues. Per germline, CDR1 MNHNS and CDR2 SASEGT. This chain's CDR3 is CASKVESSTDTQYF. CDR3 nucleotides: TGTGCCAGCAAAGTGGAGTCTAGCACAGATACGCAGTATTTT.

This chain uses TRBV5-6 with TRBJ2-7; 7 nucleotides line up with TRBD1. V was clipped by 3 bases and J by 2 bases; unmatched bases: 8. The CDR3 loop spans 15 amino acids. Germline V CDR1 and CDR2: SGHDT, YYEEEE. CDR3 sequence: CASSSMTGKTYEQYF. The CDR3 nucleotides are TGTGCCAGCAGCTCGATGACAGGGAAAACCTACGAGCAGTACTTC.

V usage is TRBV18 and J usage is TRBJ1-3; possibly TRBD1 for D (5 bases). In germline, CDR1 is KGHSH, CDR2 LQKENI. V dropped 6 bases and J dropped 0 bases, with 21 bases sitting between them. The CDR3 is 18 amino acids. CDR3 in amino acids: CASSTSSGVDNSGNTIYF. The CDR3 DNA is TGTGCCAGCTCCACCAGCTCGGGGGTCGACAACTCTGGAAACACCATATATTTT. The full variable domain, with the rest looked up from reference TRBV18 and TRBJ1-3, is NAGVMQNPRHLVRRRGQEARLRCSPMKGHSHVYWYRQLPEEGLKFMVYLQKENIIDESGMPKERFSAEFPKEGPSILRIQQVVRGDSAAYFCASSTSSGVDNSGNTIYFGEGSWLTVV.